These 3 T cell receptor beta chains share one sample of origin, sequenced in a study of T cell changes during pregnancy in multiple sclerosis. Data came from immunoSEQ multiplex PCR; TCRdb stores just in-frame clones and leaves some out. The sample has approximately 45,000 clones, around 84% seen once; the top ten hold 0.55% to 0.75%. The sample here was CD4+ T cells from peripheral blood mononuclear cells, taken before pregnancy. Receptors originate from a female donor with multiple sclerosis, enrolled in a pregnancy study.

This clone was observed a few times. CDR3 coding DNA: TGTGCCAGCAGTGAACTTACGACCGGGGTTGGTGGCTACACCTTC. Encoded protein: CASSELTTGVGGYTF. The V call is TRBV6-1, the J call TRBJ1-2; D uncertain. The CDR3 consists of 15 residues. Trimming pared 2 bases from V and 7 bases from J, leaving 17 bases between. The germline V gene has CDR1 MNHNS and CDR2 SASEGT.

The count of this clone is one. The rearrangement joins TRBV6-5 to TRBJ1-3; D gene uncertain. CDR3 length equals 14 residues. Germline V gene lookup returns CDR1 MNHEY and CDR2 SVGAGI. Between the trimmed V and J ends, which lost 4 bases and 0 bases, there was a span of 7 bases. CDR3 DNA sequence: TGTGCCAGCAGTTCGGTGCTCTCTGGAAACACCATATATTTT. This codes for CASSSVLSGNTIYF.

V gene TRBV19 combines with J gene TRBJ1-6; possible D gene TRBD1, 5 bases. The CDR3 sequence is 17 residues long. Germline CDR1 LNHDA, CDR2 SQIVND (reference sequence). The V end lost 2 bases, the J end lost 0 bases, and 11 bases lay between the germline ends. CDR3 DNA sequence: TGTGCCAGTAGTATAAAGGGGCTAAACTCCTATAATTCACCCCTCCACTTT. Translating gives CASSIKGLNSYNSPLHF.